Listed below are T cell receptor beta chains from one sample, sequenced in a study of early T cells in non-severe SARS-CoV-2 infection. MiXCR, applied by TCRdb to the 5' RACE reads, yields one record per CDR3 protein. Among tens of thousands of distinct CDR3 sequences listed, around 5.6% were seen once. Sequenced material: whole blood. The source of these receptors is an adult who was a healthcare worker with PCR-confirmed SARS-CoV-2 infection or an uninfected control (not recorded which). Both conserved end residues are trimmed from each CDR3.

CDR3aa	v_gene	j_gene
ASSGSRGRGNTIY	TRBV18	TRBJ1-3
ASGQAGEQY	TRBV9	TRBJ2-7
SARDYTSGYTDTQY	TRBV20-1	TRBJ2-3
ASSGTGGFYNEQF	TRBV5-1	TRBJ2-1
ASSALSDGNTEAF	TRBV6-1	TRBJ1-1
AWSAGFNTGELF	TRBV30	TRBJ2-2
ASKGPGTGELF	TRBV27	TRBJ2-2
ATHGRYNEQF	TRBV15	TRBJ2-1
ASSESPNNEQF	TRBV2	TRBJ2-1
ASSSDPYEQY	TRBV5-6	TRBJ2-7
ASSLYRVRANVLT	TRBV5-5	TRBJ2-6
ASSARRPRWTQY	TRBV7-6	TRBJ2-5
ASDLTSATGELF	TRBV2	TRBJ2-2
ASSGGVEGNSPLH	TRBV7-9	TRBJ1-6
ASSQRGPYEQY	TRBV3-1	TRBJ2-7
ASSLAAGVYEQF	TRBV5-1	TRBJ2-1
ASSLELNNSPLH	TRBV5-4	TRBJ1-6
ASSFITDTQY	TRBV7-2	TRBJ2-3
ASSHVGSTAEQY	TRBV3-1	TRBJ2-7
AWRGAHEQY	TRBV30	TRBJ2-7
ASSHLGLAGLDTQY	TRBV6-2/TRBV6-3	TRBJ2-3
ASSSRGGNTEAF	TRBV6-2/TRBV6-3	TRBJ1-1
ASSLAPSRLYEQY	TRBV5-1	TRBJ2-7
SARVVGSSRSREQF	TRBV20-1	TRBJ2-1
ASSFQGISNQPQH	TRBV5-5	TRBJ1-5
ASSPGTPTQY	TRBV11-1	TRBJ2-3
ASSPTSLETQY	TRBV18	TRBJ2-5
ASSRTDRGPYEQY	TRBV4-2	TRBJ2-7
ATSAEGLSTDTQY	TRBV24-1	TRBJ2-3
AIKQDRGLTHEQY	TRBV10-3	TRBJ2-7
ATTKDREGSPLH	TRBV7-9	TRBJ1-6
ASSEARYGYT	TRBV2	TRBJ1-2
ASSLDRGLGTEAF	TRBV27	TRBJ1-1
ADTRDRVSDTQY	TRBV2	TRBJ2-3
ASSLRQSSYNSPLH	TRBV2	TRBJ1-6
SVVTGKETQY	TRBV29-1	TRBJ2-5
ASSLGPWGANVLT	TRBV7-3	TRBJ2-6
ASSLTGTTTYEQY	TRBV7-2	TRBJ2-7
ACSGGFSSYEQY	TRBV19	TRBJ2-7
ASTTDRGEKLF	TRBV5-1	TRBJ1-4
ASSLPSGRGNEQF	TRBV11-2	TRBJ2-1
ASSPKPAGGPHNEQF	TRBV5-1	TRBJ2-1
ASSRENYGYT	TRBV2	TRBJ1-2
ASSPLGEQY	TRBV18	TRBJ2-7
SALRGGQGNQPQH	TRBV20-1	TRBJ1-5
ASSLVLVYTEAF	TRBV9	TRBJ1-1
ASSLEGTTGRGYT	TRBV5-5	TRBJ1-2
ASSTSLSGNTIY	TRBV6-6	TRBJ1-3
ASSRDSYYNSPLH	TRBV11-1	TRBJ1-6
ASSNTVYEQY	TRBV19	TRBJ2-7
ASSDSRRGANTEAF	TRBV6-4	TRBJ1-1
ASSFYSGSGYNEQF	TRBV27	TRBJ2-1
SIGLAGETQY	TRBV29-1	TRBJ2-5
SVGGRTYNEQF	TRBV29-1	TRBJ2-1
ASSLARQSSYSNQPQH	TRBV7-9	TRBJ1-5
ASSTRDGGTGELF	TRBV6-1	TRBJ2-2
SARDGRSAGYT	TRBV20-1	TRBJ1-2
ASSQWGRTEAF	TRBV16	TRBJ1-1
ASAEFGPLLGNTIY	TRBV5-6	TRBJ1-3